The rows below give T cell receptor beta chains drawn from one sample of a study of cytotoxic CD8 clonotypes in ibrutinib-treated CLL. Data came from immunoSEQ multiplex PCR; TCRdb stores just in-frame clones and leaves some out. This table holds 110,000 to 150,000 clones, approximately 80% found once. The starting material was PBMCs, obtained after 24 months of ibrutinib treatment. These receptors were taken from a human donor with chronic lymphocytic leukemia. CDR3s leave out the opening cysteine and the closing phenylalanine or tryptophan. The order of the fields is J gene, V gene, CDR3 protein.

j_gene: TRBJ2-6; v_gene: TRBV12-5; CDR3aa: ASGNSGANVLT
j_gene: TRBJ1-2; v_gene: TRBV30; CDR3aa: AWSPSGLGYT
j_gene: TRBJ1-2; v_gene: TRBV7-9; CDR3aa: AGRGRGANYGYT
j_gene: TRBJ2-1; v_gene: TRBV2; CDR3aa: ASSDGERGF
j_gene: TRBJ1-5; v_gene: TRBV6-1; CDR3aa: ASSSMAGGHQPQH
j_gene: TRBJ2-1; v_gene: TRBV28; CDR3aa: ASSRVAEGVF
j_gene: TRBJ1-1; v_gene: TRBV18; CDR3aa: ASSPLAGENTEAF
j_gene: TRBJ1-1; v_gene: TRBV29-1; CDR3aa: SVDDPRPTGGGSEAF
j_gene: TRBJ1-5; v_gene: TRBV7-2; CDR3aa: ASSSRPGPQH
j_gene: TRBJ2-5; v_gene: TRBV9; CDR3aa: ASSVAARSSETQY
j_gene: TRBJ2-7; v_gene: TRBV4-3; CDR3aa: ASSQDPAGYYEQY
j_gene: TRBJ2-7; v_gene: TRBV5-8; CDR3aa: ASRRRERYEQY
j_gene: TRBJ2-3; v_gene: TRBV28; CDR3aa: ASSHYRAGDTQY
j_gene: TRBJ2-2; v_gene: TRBV14; CDR3aa: ASSQVTNTGELF
j_gene: TRBJ2-4; v_gene: TRBV2; CDR3aa: ASKSSGRHIQY
j_gene: TRBJ2-1; v_gene: TRBV14; CDR3aa: ASSQFSSSYNEQF
j_gene: TRBJ2-3; v_gene: TRBV2; CDR3aa: ASSGLRVGTDTQY
j_gene: TRBJ2-2; v_gene: TRBV6-6; CDR3aa: ASRTSGEVGELF
j_gene: TRBJ2-5; v_gene: TRBV5-1; CDR3aa: ASRPYTQETQY
j_gene: TRBJ2-5; v_gene: TRBV5-1; CDR3aa: ASSGGVGETQY
j_gene: TRBJ1-6; v_gene: TRBV18; CDR3aa: ASSPGTSSPLH
j_gene: TRBJ2-5; v_gene: TRBV5-1; CDR3aa: ASGPTAGSETQY
j_gene: TRBJ2-7; v_gene: TRBV5-1; CDR3aa: ASSPMDTYEQY
j_gene: TRBJ1-1; v_gene: TRBV5-1; CDR3aa: ASSPGSGGNTEAF
j_gene: TRBJ2-7; v_gene: TRBV7-7; CDR3aa: ASSPPDRVTHEQY
j_gene: TRBJ1-2; v_gene: TRBV7-2; CDR3aa: ASSPPGGGALLGYT
j_gene: TRBJ1-6; v_gene: TRBV5-1; CDR3aa: ASSQRTGGGDSPLH
j_gene: TRBJ2-2; v_gene: TRBV11-2; CDR3aa: ASSLVRASYTGELF
j_gene: TRBJ2-2; v_gene: TRBV4-3; CDR3aa: ASSPSGTSGSVGELF